This TCR beta chain was identified in a study of T cells after yellow fever vaccination. Study findings and constraints: Primary-vaccination clones mostly resurfaced post-booster (96% CD4, approximately 89% CD8). CD4 and CD8 compartments shared a small share of clonotypes, likely from convergent recombination. The secondary response was weaker but peaked faster, day 5 versus 15. Within FACS-sorted repertoires, abundant clonotypes contaminating from the bulk population could be present.

Using its own MiXCR run on the 5' RACE reads, TCRdb lists one record per CDR3 protein. The sample includes 110,000 or so distinct CDR3 sequences, approximately 7.1% seen only once; the top ten take more than 2.5%. This clonotype was observed at least ten times. Its cognate antigen is unknown. This receptor was obtained from a man between 18 and 29 years old who received the YFV17D yellow fever vaccine. The material was CD4+ T cells sorted from PBMCs, obtained about 49 days after the first yellow fever vaccination.

CDR3 in amino acids: CASSGPGLAGAKQYF. CDR3 in DNA: TGTGCCAGCAGTGGTCCGGGACTAGCGGGGGCCAAGCAGTACTTC. The V call is TRBV25-1, the J call TRBJ2-7; 14 bases map to TRBD2. This CDR3 has 15 residues. J lost 8 bases, V lost 4 bases, and 7 bases had no gene match. Germline V gives CDR1 MGHDK, CDR2 SYGVNS.